This TCR beta chain was sequenced for a study of blood T cell repertoires in COVID-19. For the study at large: The origin of the acute and convalescent COVID-19 samples was the United States, Italy and Spain. The cDNA or gDNA used as material had been derived from T cells, B-cell-depleted T cells, or PBMCs.

In the source study's methods: Amplification of reference gene primers was used by the study to estimate nucleated cell counts. Clones were sequenced by immunoSEQ multiplex PCR, and TCRdb holds only the in-frame ones, with some missing. That table gives V, J and clone size, and the DNA gave D and trimming. Of roughly 240,000 clones listed, around 83% are singletons. Germline CDR1 is MNHEY and CDR2 is SVGAGI. The CDR3 spans 15 residues. The chain couples TRBV6-5 to TRBJ1-5; D may be TRBD1 (6 bases). The receptor was derived from a man aged 18 to 35 with active or convalescent COVID-19. Sequencing was performed on peripheral blood. This CDR3 is CAAGPETGGTRPQHF. CDR3 nucleotide sequence: TGTGCAGCGGGACCCGAGACAGGAGGGACGAGGCCCCAGCATTTT.